This T cell receptor (beta chain) was obtained from a study of T-cell reconstitution after alpha-beta-depleted transplantation in children. Using unique molecular identifiers, the investigators prepared the TCRbeta library. TCRdb ran MiXCR on the PCR reads and lists one entry per CDR3 protein. This sample yields roughly 500,000 distinct CDR3 sequences, of which 30% to 35% are seen a single time; less than 2.5% belongs to the top ten. The specimen was PBMCs from the stem cell graft donor, collected from the stem cell graft. The receptor's source is a human donor who donated a stem cell graft to a child with aplastic anemia.

CDR3 nucleotides: TGTGCCAGCAGGAAACGGGAGAAAGAGACCCAGTACTTC. Amino acid sequence: CASRKREKETQYF. The chain recombines TRBV6-2 or TRBV6-3 with TRBJ2-5; a possible D gene is TRBD2 (6 bases). CDR3 size: 13 residues. With 6 bases removed from V and 3 bases from J, the gap between germline ends came to 11 bases. Germline V gene sequence: CDR1 MNHEY, CDR2 SVGEGT.